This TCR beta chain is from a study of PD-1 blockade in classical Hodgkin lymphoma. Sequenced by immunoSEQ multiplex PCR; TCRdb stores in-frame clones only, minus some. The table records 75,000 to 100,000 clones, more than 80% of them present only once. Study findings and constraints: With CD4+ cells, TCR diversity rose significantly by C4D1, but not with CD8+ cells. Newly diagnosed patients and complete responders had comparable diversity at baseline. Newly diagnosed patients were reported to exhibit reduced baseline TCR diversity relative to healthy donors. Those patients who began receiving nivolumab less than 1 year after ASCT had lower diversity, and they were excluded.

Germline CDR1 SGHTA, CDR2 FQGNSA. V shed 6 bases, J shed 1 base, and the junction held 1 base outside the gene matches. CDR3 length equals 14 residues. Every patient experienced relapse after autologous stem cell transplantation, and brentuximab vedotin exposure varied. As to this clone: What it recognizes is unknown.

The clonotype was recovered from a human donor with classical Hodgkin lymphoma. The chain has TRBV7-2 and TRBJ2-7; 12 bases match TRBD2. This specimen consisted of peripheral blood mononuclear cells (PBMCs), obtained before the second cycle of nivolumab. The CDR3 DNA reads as TGTGCCAGCAGTCTAGCGGGAGGGTCCTACGAGCAGTACTTC. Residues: CASSLAGGSYEQYF.